This is a list of T cell receptor beta chains from one sample in a study of blood T cells in healthy people across ages. TCRdb redid the calling of the 5' RACE reads with MiXCR, one entry per CDR3 protein. The repertoire holds 750,000 to 950,000 distinct CDR3 sequences, with about 28% as singletons. The data also belong to a second study, concerning T cells of mothers and their children.

Sequencing used blood. These receptors were taken from a woman in her forties in good health. CDR3s include the opening cysteine and the closing phenylalanine or tryptophan. The order of the fields is J gene, V gene, D gene, clone size, CDR3 DNA, CDR3 protein. A D gene is named only where the DNA matches it firmly. Only some rows state a clone size, as once, few, many or a class for expanded clones.

TRBJ2-5,TRBV9,NA,few,TGTGCCAGCAGCGTATCGGCCCAGGGGAATGAGCAGTACTTC,CASSVSAQGNEQYF
TRBJ2-1,TRBV29-1,TRBD2,many,TGCAGCGTTGAAGCCCCAGGACTAGCGGCGTACAATGAGCAGTTCTTC,CSVEAPGLAAYNEQFF
TRBJ2-1,TRBV5-1,NA,many,TGCGCCAGCAGCTCGGGGGCTTACAATGAGCAGTTCTTC,CASSSGAYNEQFF
TRBJ1-5,TRBV6-2/TRBV6-3,TRBD1,NA,TGTGCCAGCAGTTACTGGACAGGGCGCCGTATGGATAGCAATCAGCCCCAGCATTTT,CASSYWTGRRMDSNQPQHF
TRBJ1-1,TRBV11-2,NA,NA,TGTGCCAGCAGCTTAGACAACAGAGGTCTGAACACTGAAGCTTTCTTT,CASSLDNRGLNTEAFF
TRBJ1-2,TRBV20-1,NA,few,TGCAGTGCTAGAAGATCGCAAGGGAGCAACTATGGCTACACCTTC,CSARRSQGSNYGYTF
TRBJ2-6,TRBV5-1,NA,NA,TGCGCCAGCAGGGGTCTCTCTGGGGCCAACGTCCTGACTTTC,CASRGLSGANVLTF
TRBJ1-5,TRBV28,NA,NA,TGTGCCAGCAGTTTACGGGACCCGCCCCGGCATTTT,CASSLRDPPRHF
TRBJ1-2,TRBV20-1,NA,few,TGCAGTGCTAAAAGACGACAAACGAATTATGGCTACACCTTC,CSAKRRQTNYGYTF
TRBJ2-5,TRBV12-3/TRBV12-4,NA,many,TGTGCCAGCAGTCCTATGGTGACCCAAGAGACCCAGTACTTC,CASSPMVTQETQYF
TRBJ2-7,TRBV5-1,NA,many,TGCGCCAGCAGCTTGGTGTTACAATTACCGGGGCGCGACGAGCAGTACTTC,CASSLVLQLPGRDEQYF
TRBJ2-5,TRBV7-2,NA,NA,TGTGCCAGCAGTCTACAGGGTGCGAGAGAGACCCAGTACTTC,CASSLQGARETQYF
TRBJ1-1,TRBV20-1,NA,many,TGCAGTGCTAGAGAGGTCGGGGCTCTAGGCACTGAAGCTTTCTTT,CSAREVGALGTEAFF
TRBJ2-7,TRBV21-1,NA,NA,TGTGCTAGCAGCGTACGGGGACAGGGGAAAAGCAATGAGCAGTACTTC,CASSVRGQGKSNEQYF
TRBJ2-1,TRBV6-5,TRBD2,few,TGTGCCAGCAGTTACTCGTGGGCTAGCGGGGGGTCGGGCAATGAGCAGTTCTTC,CASSYSWASGGSGNEQFF
TRBJ1-2,TRBV6-4,TRBD1,NA,TGTGCCAGCATAACGACAGGGGCGAGGGGCTACACCTTC,CASITTGARGYTF
TRBJ2-1,TRBV3-1,NA,NA,TGTGCCAGCAGCCAAGATCTCAACCCGCAAGAGACCCAGTTCTTC,CASSQDLNPQETQFF
TRBJ2-6,TRBV20-1,NA,few,TGCAGTGCTAGAGATCCGAGGAAGGGCTCTGGGGCCAACGTCCTGACTTTC,CSARDPRKGSGANVLTF
TRBJ1-2,TRBV27,TRBD1,few,TGTGCCAGCAGTCGGTCAGGGGGGAATTTGGGTTATGGCTACACCTTC,CASSRSGGNLGYGYTF
TRBJ2-7,TRBV12-3/TRBV12-4,TRBD1,many,TGTGCCAGCAGTCCGAGGACAGGGAGTACCGGCGAGCAGTACTTC,CASSPRTGSTGEQYF
TRBJ1-2,TRBV12-5,TRBD1,NA,TGTGCTAGTGGACCCGGACAGGGGGAGAACTATGGCTACACCTTC,CASGPGQGENYGYTF
TRBJ2-3,TRBV20-1,NA,few,TGCAGTGCTAGAGGAAGGGCCCGGCGGAACACAGATACGCAGTATTTT,CSARGRARRNTDTQYF
TRBJ1-5,TRBV6-1,TRBD1,many,TGTGCCAGCAGTGAAACCGGGACAGGGTATTGGAGCAATCAGCCCCAGCATTTT,CASSETGTGYWSNQPQHF
TRBJ2-5,TRBV12-3/TRBV12-4,TRBD2,few,TGTGCCAGCAGTTTTCGGTTACTAGCGGGGGTCCGAGAGACCCAGTACTTC,CASSFRLLAGVRETQYF
TRBJ1-4,TRBV11-2,TRBD1,few,TGTGCCAGCAGCTTACGTCCGCAACAGGGGAAGCGAGAAAAACTGTTTTTT,CASSLRPQQGKREKLFF
TRBJ2-5,TRBV12-3/TRBV12-4,TRBD1,NA,TGTGCCAGCAGTTATGACAGGGGTAGGGAGACCCAGTACTTC,CASSYDRGRETQYF
TRBJ1-2,TRBV9,TRBD1,NA,TGTGCCAGCAGCGTAGGTCCTCCAGGGCAGGGGGGGACCAGGGGCTACACCTTC,CASSVGPPGQGGTRGYTF
TRBJ2-5,TRBV12-3/TRBV12-4,TRBD1,NA,TGTGCCAGCAGTGTACGGACAGGGGACGAGACCCAGTACTTC,CASSVRTGDETQYF
TRBJ2-5,TRBV20-1,NA,many,TGCAGTGCTAGGGAGTGGGGGTGGCAAGAGACCCAGTACTTC,CSAREWGWQETQYF
TRBJ2-7,TRBV20-1,NA,medium-sized,TGCAGTGCTCCGGCGCTCGACCAAGAATACGAGCAGTACTTC,CSAPALDQEYEQYF
TRBJ2-6,TRBV28,NA,NA,TGTGCCAGCAGTCTCACTCGGGCCAACGTCCTGACTTTC,CASSLTRANVLTF
TRBJ2-7,TRBV7-2,NA,many,TGTGCCAGCAGCTTCAGCGGAGATACCTACGAGCAGTACTTC,CASSFSGDTYEQYF
TRBJ2-7,TRBV3-1,TRBD2,NA,TGTGCCAGCAGTCGCGAGCGGGGATACGAGCAGTACTTC,CASSRERGYEQYF
TRBJ2-1,TRBV4-1,NA,NA,TGCGCCAGCAGCCCGGGCCAGGGCTGGGAGCAGTTCTTC,CASSPGQGWEQFF
TRBJ2-3,TRBV6-5,NA,few,TGTGCCAGCAGTCACCGGGACACCCCAAGGGATACGCAGTATTTT,CASSHRDTPRDTQYF
TRBJ2-5,TRBV12-3/TRBV12-4,NA,few,TGTGCCAGCAGTTTGTCAGGGACGCAGACCCAGTACTTC,CASSLSGTQTQYF
TRBJ2-7,TRBV2,NA,NA,TGTGCCAGCAGAAGGTCGGGTAACGAGCAGTACTTC,CASRRSGNEQYF
TRBJ2-3,TRBV13,TRBD2,NA,TGTGCCAGCAGCCTCCAACTAGCGGGAATAGAGGGAGATACGCAGTATTTT,CASSLQLAGIEGDTQYF
TRBJ2-3,TRBV20-1,TRBD1,many,TGCAGTGCTAGAGACCTTACAGGGGGCGGTTGGGGAGATACGCAGTATTTT,CSARDLTGGGWGDTQYF
TRBJ2-2,TRBV5-1,TRBD1,NA,TGCGCCAGCAGCGCACAACAGGGGATCAACACCGGGGAGCTGTTTTTT,CASSAQQGINTGELFF
TRBJ1-4,TRBV28,NA,NA,TGTGCCTCAAAGTTCGGGGGGCTGGGGGAAAAACTGTTTTTT,CASKFGGLGEKLFF
TRBJ2-6,TRBV4-1,TRBD1,many,TGCGCCAGCAGCCGTACGACAGGGGCTGGGGCCAACGTCCTGACTTTC,CASSRTTGAGANVLTF
TRBJ2-6,TRBV7-9,TRBD1,few,TGTGCCAGCAGCCCAAATGAAAGGACAGGGTTCTTATCTGGGGCCAACGTCCTGACTTTC,CASSPNERTGFLSGANVLTF
TRBJ2-1,TRBV7-2,TRBD2,many,TGTGCCAGCAGCACGATAGCGGGGGGGGCGTACAATGAGCAGTTCTTC,CASSTIAGGAYNEQFF
TRBJ2-2,TRBV7-3,NA,NA,TGTGCCAGCAGCTTATATAATCGGGGTGTCGGGACCGGGGAGCTGTTTTTT,CASSLYNRGVGTGELFF
TRBJ1-5,TRBV7-2,NA,once,TGTGCCAGCAGCCAACAGGCAGGGGTTAGCAATCAGCCCCAGCATTTT,CASSQQAGVSNQPQHF
TRBJ1-5,TRBV7-9,NA,NA,TGTGCCAGCAGCTTATCACCGACAGGCCCTTTTAGCAATCAGCCCCAGCATTTT,CASSLSPTGPFSNQPQHF
TRBJ1-2,TRBV5-1,NA,many,TGCGCCAGCAGCTTGGCTGACAGTGTGGACTATGGCTACACCTTC,CASSLADSVDYGYTF